The clone carrying this T cell receptor (beta chain) was counted once. The antigen is unknown. This sample is part of a study of a mutant IDH1 vaccine in newly diagnosed glioma. As for the study in general: Across weeks 1, 3, 5, 7, 11, 15, 19 and 23, patients received a vaccination each time, eight in all. Following radiotherapy alone, or alongside temozolomide cycles, vaccination was started after an interval of 4-6 weeks.

Trimming took 4 bases from V and 10 from J, leaving 10 bases between them. The germline CDR1 and CDR2 sequences are MNHEY and SMNVEV (reference sequence). This CDR3 contains 11 residues. Time point indicated: week 11, during vaccination. Vaccine doses each comprised 300 ug of mutant IDH1 20-mer peptide, with topical imiquimod. Clones were sequenced by immunoSEQ multiplex PCR, and TCRdb holds only the in-frame ones, with some missing. Of 38,000 or so clones in the sample, roughly 80% are singletons; the top ten hold about 14%. The chain has TRBV27 and TRBJ1-1, with a tentative D call TRBD1 (6 bases). The receptor was isolated from a woman under 40 with glioma. Some clones in this sample may be carry-over from other donors' samples. Sequencing used peripheral blood mononuclear cells (PBMCs), obtained from a glioma patient whose treatment included an IDH1 peptide vaccine. The CDR3 DNA reads TGTGCCAGCAGTTCCACGGACAGAGCTTTCTTT. Amino acids: CASSSTDRAFF.